The T cell receptor (beta chain) under discussion was sequenced for a study of shared clonotypes between healthy human individuals. Whole-study context: Donor ages ranged 18 to 49 years: a couple of women, a few men. Per donor, three plates held CD4 naive cells, three held CD4 memory, two held CD8 naive and one held CD8 memory.

With respect to this clone: Antigen unknown.

This CDR3 comprises 16 residues. V dropped 4 bases and J dropped 3; count of bases not matched to a gene: 10. Germline values: CDR1 SGHDT, CDR2 YYEEEE. Study-wide points: Estimated clonotype richness was generally higher in naive than memory subsets.

Each cell subset's genomic DNA was divided evenly among several immunoSEQ plates. Profiled with immunoSEQ multiplex PCR; TCRdb holds only in-frame clones, not every one. Of millions of clones listed, over 85% were seen once; the top ten hold around 0.14%. The chain has TRBV5-6 and TRBJ2-7; 10 bases are shared with TRBD1. Sequenced sample: naive CD4+ T cells sorted from blood. Subset of the sample: CD45RA+ positively selected. This TCR derives from a man aged 18 to 35 in good health. CDR3 amino acids: CASSVGTGDGRYEQYF. The CDR3 DNA is TGTGCCAGCAGCGTGGGGACAGGGGACGGGCGCTACGAGCAGTACTTC.